These 23 T cell receptor beta chains were all obtained from the same sample, sequenced in a study of cytomegalovirus exposure and HLA in healthy donors. Primers: 60 Vbeta forward and 13 Jbeta reverse. Profiled with immunoSEQ multiplex PCR; TCRdb holds only in-frame clones, not every one. The sample includes 100,000 to 150,000 clones, 70% to 80% of them seen just once. The sequencing input was PBMCs. The receptors stem from a man over 45 in good health and CMV-seronegative.

This chain links TRBV9 with TRBJ1-2; no clear D. The ends were cut back, 1 base at V and 7 bases at J, with 14 bases in the middle. Germline V gene sequence: CDR1 SGDLS, CDR2 YYNGEE. This CDR3 has 14 amino acids. CDR3 residues: CASSVRGQPGGYTF. As DNA, the CDR3 is TGTGCCAGCAGCGTAAGAGGGCAGCCAGGTGGCTACACCTTC.

This clone was observed a few times. This chain connects TRBV19 to TRBJ2-1, with D possibly being TRBD1 (6 bases). V was clipped by 4 bases and J by 10 bases, with 14 bases between them. Germline V lookup: CDR1 LNHDA, CDR2 SQIVND (reference sequence). This CDR3 is built from 13 residues. CDR3 DNA: TGTGCCAGTAGTAGGACAGCCCAGGGGGAGCAGTTCTTC. This codes for CASSRTAQGEQFF.

The genes are TRBV15 and TRBJ2-7; 8 bases line up with TRBD1. J lost 0 bases, V lost 4 bases, and 2 bases had no gene match. Germline CDR1 LNHNV, CDR2 YYDKDF (reference sequence). The CDR3 length is 14 residues. CDR3 protein: CATSKDRVSYEQYF. The CDR3 nucleotides are TGTGCCACCAGCAAGGACAGGGTCTCCTACGAGCAGTACTTC.

The rearrangement links TRBV5-1 to TRBJ2-7; D gene ambiguous. The CDR3 consists of 13 residues. CDR1 and CDR2 (germline): SGHRS, YFSETQ. Trimming stripped 0 bases from V and 4 bases from J, with 8 bases between. The CDR3 bases are TGCGCCAGCAGCTTGGAGCCGGAGTACGAGCAGTACGTC. Residues: CASSLEPEYEQYV.

CDR3 loop: CASSPPSTGGGYTF. The CDR3 DNA reads TGTGCCAGCAGCCCCCCTTCGACGGGGGGAGGCTACACCTTC. V usage is TRBV7-2 and J usage is TRBJ1-2, with D maybe TRBD1 (5 bases). The CDR3 totals 14 residues. V dropped 5 bases and J dropped 8 bases, with 18 bases sitting between them. The germline V gene has CDR1 SGHTA and CDR2 FQGNSA.

This clone was detected only a few times. The rearrangement links TRBV2 to TRBJ2-3, with 9 positions matching TRBD2. V lost 7 bases and J lost 3; bases outside the gene matches: 5. This CDR3 has 14 amino acids. Germline-derived CDR1 and CDR2 are SNHLY and FYNNEI. The CDR3 nucleotides read TGTGCCAGCAAGTCAGGACTAGCGACAGATACGCAGTATTTT. Translated: CASKSGLATDTQYF.

This chain connects TRBV7-9 to TRBJ2-5, with D maybe TRBD2 (6 bases). Germline-derived CDR1 and CDR2 are SEHNR and FQNEAQ (reference sequence). The CDR3 has 16 amino acids. Trimming pared 4 bases from V and 2 bases from J, leaving 17 bases between. The CDR3 coding sequence is TGTGCCAGCAGCTCCTGGGGACTCCTAGAACAAGAGACCCAGTACTTC. Translation gives CASSSWGLLEQETQYF.

V gene TRBV19 combines with J gene TRBJ2-3; D ambiguous. CDR1 is LNHDA, CDR2 SQIVND, per germline (reference sequence). The germline V and J ends were trimmed by 0 bases and 3 bases, with 10 bases remaining between them. The CDR3 length is 15 residues. In DNA, the CDR3 is TGTGCCAGTAGTATAGATCTATACCGAACAGATACGCAGTATTTT. This codes for CASSIDLYRTDTQYF.

The chain recombines TRBV28 with TRBJ2-2, with 8 bases that match TRBD1. This CDR3 region has 16 residues. Germline trimming cut 6 bases from V and 1 base from J; bases unmatched to any gene: 7. In germline, CDR1 is MDHEN, CDR2 SYDVKM. The CDR3 bases are TGTGCCAGCAGGGAGCAGGGGGCGTTGAACACCGGGGAGCTGTTTTTT. This sequence encodes CASREQGALNTGELFF.

The chain is built from TRBV28 and TRBJ1-2; tentative D call: TRBD1 (6 bases). Trimming removed 3 bases from V and 2 bases from J, with 7 bases in between. Germline values: CDR1 MDHEN, CDR2 SYDVKM. The CDR3 is 13 amino acids. For the CDR3, the DNA is TGTGCCAGCAGTTTTACAGGGAACTATGGCTACACCTTC. Its protein product is CASSFTGNYGYTF.

This rearrangement joins TRBV4-2 to TRBJ1-6, with a possible D match to TRBD1 (6 bases). This CDR3 comprises 15 residues. V lost 1 base, J lost 7 bases, and 11 bases lay in between. In germline, CDR1 is LGHNA, CDR2 YNFKEQ. The CDR3 is CASSQVQGGNSPLHF. The CDR3 DNA is TGTGCCAGCAGCCAAGTACAGGGCGGCAATTCACCCCTCCACTTT.

This clone came up a few times. The gene calls are TRBV19 and TRBJ2-1; TRBD1 agrees at 9 bases. This CDR3 is 16 amino acids long. Germline V gene data show CDR1 as LNHDA and CDR2 as SQIVND (reference sequence). The ends lost 7 bases at V and 5 bases at J; junction bases unmatched: 12. CDR3 loop: CASKKGQGNLDNEQFF. As DNA, the CDR3 is TGTGCCAGTAAGAAGGGACAGGGCAATCTAGACAATGAGCAGTTCTTC.

The V gene is TRBV5-1, the J gene TRBJ2-1, with 7 bases identical to TRBD1. Germline values: CDR1 SGHRS, CDR2 YFSETQ. Unmatched junction bases numbered 6, after V lost 1 base and J lost 8 bases. The CDR3 has 14 residues. The DNA of the CDR3 is TGCGCCAGCAGCTTGAGGTCCCAGGGGGATGAGCAGTTCTTC. It yields the protein CASSLRSQGDEQFF.

This chain uses TRBV5-1 with TRBJ1-2, with 7 bases identical to TRBD1. This CDR3 has 13 residues. The trim removed 0 bases at V and 7 bases at J, leaving 3 bases unmatched. Looked up from germline, CDR1 is SGHRS and CDR2 is YFSETQ. CDR3 protein: CASSLERQGGYTF. CDR3 coding DNA: TGCGCCAGCAGCTTGGAGCGACAGGGTGGCTACACCTTC.

This chain links TRBV28 with TRBJ2-7, with 12 bases identical to TRBD2. V shed 4 bases and J 2 bases; nucleotides not matched to a gene: 6. The CDR3 has 16 amino acids. The germline V gene has CDR1 MDHEN and CDR2 SYDVKM. In nucleotides, the CDR3 is TGTGCCAGCAGTTCCTCCTCTAGCGGGGGGGCCTACGAGCAGTACGTC. It codes for CASSSSSSGGAYEQYV.

This clone was detected a few times. The J gene is TRBJ2-3, the V gene TRBV13; 9 bases align to TRBD1. Trimming took 3 bases from V and 0 from J; bases not matched to a gene: 4. The germline V gene encodes CDR1 PRHDT and CDR2 FYEKMQ (reference sequence). The CDR3 is 16 amino acids. The CDR3 protein is CASSFRTGDSTDTQYF. The CDR3 nucleotides read TGTGCCAGCAGCTTCAGGACAGGGGATAGCACAGATACGCAGTATTTT.

The gene calls are TRBV7-6 and TRBJ2-1; TRBD2 agrees at 15 bases. The CDR3 has 20 residues. The ends lost 5 bases at V and 0 bases at J; junction bases unmatched: 11. Germline assignment: CDR1 SGHVS and CDR2 FNYEAQ. The CDR3 coding sequence is TGTGCCAGCAGCGGGGGCTCGGGACTAGCGGGGGGACGCTCCTACAATGAGCAGTTCTTC. The encoded protein is CASSGGSGLAGGRSYNEQFF.

This chain joins TRBV7-9 and TRBJ2-7, with 9 bases identical to TRBD1. The V segment lost 5 bases and the J segment 5 bases; nucleotides outside the gene matches: 13. CDR1 and CDR2 (germline): SEHNR, FQNEAQ (reference sequence). The CDR3 extends over 16 amino acids. CDR3 amino acids: CASSPIPGQGDHEQYV. CDR3 coding DNA: TGTGCCAGCAGCCCAATCCCGGGACAGGGTGACCACGAGCAGTACGTC.

The chain joins TRBV6-1 to TRBJ1-6; tentatively, D is TRBD1 (5 bases). Between the trimmed V and J ends, which lost 1 base and 7 bases, there was a span of 14 bases. This CDR3 has 16 amino acids. Germline V gene data show CDR1 as MNHNS and CDR2 as SASEGT. The CDR3 bases are TGTGCCAGCAGTGAAGATTTTCAGGGTCTGAATTCACCCCTCCACTTT. This translates into CASSEDFQGLNSPLHF.

The chain is built from TRBV2 and TRBJ2-7; TRBD1 matches 7 bases. Trimming took 5 bases from V and 0 from J; bases not matched to a gene: 7. Germline loops: CDR1 SNHLY, CDR2 FYNNEI. CDR3 size: 15 residues. The CDR3 region has the DNA TGTGCCAGCAGTCTCCGGGGACAGATCTCCTACGAGCAGTACGTC. As protein: CASSLRGQISYEQYV.

The chain combines TRBV7-9 with TRBJ1-4, with a weak D call TRBD1 (5 bases). V lost 2 bases, J lost 0 bases, and 10 bases lay in between. This CDR3 spans 16 amino acids. Germline V gives CDR1 SEHNR, CDR2 FQNEAQ (reference sequence). CDR3 region: CASSLSGGSTNEKLFF. CDR3 sequence (DNA): TGTGCCAGCAGCTTAAGTGGGGGGTCAACTAATGAAAAACTGTTTTTT.

The chain has TRBV10-3 and TRBJ2-7; possible D gene TRBD1, 5 bases. Germline-derived CDR1 and CDR2 are ENHRY and SYGVKD. The length of the CDR3 is 13 residues. Trimming shortened V by 4 bases and J by 3 bases, and 10 bases separated the two germline ends. The CDR3 here is CAISAQQGYEQYV. DNA for the CDR3: TGTGCCATCAGTGCCCAGCAGGGCTACGAGCAGTACGTC.

CDR3 sequence (DNA): TGTGCCAGCAGCGAGGGACAGGTTAACACTGAAGCTTTCTTT. It encodes CASSEGQVNTEAFF. This chain connects TRBV5-8 to TRBJ1-1; 8 positions agree with TRBD1. Germline lookup yields CDR1 SGHTS and CDR2 YDEGEE. This CDR3 is built from 14 residues. V trimming: 4 bases; J trimming: 2 bases; junction bases outside the gene matches: 4.